The entry below gives a single T cell receptor (beta chain) sequence along with its context. Its antigen is as yet unknown. V lost 5 bases and J lost 3, with 8 bases in between. Germline V gene data show CDR1 as SNHLY and CDR2 as FYNNEI. The length of the CDR3 is 12 residues. The sample comes from a study of T cell responses to AZD1222 COVID-19 vaccine. As for the study in general: Second doses were pooled across both intervals (about 4 or about 12 weeks).

This table comes from immunoSEQ multiplex PCR, and its TCRdb copy is limited to in-frame clones, with some not included. Of about 120,000 clones detected, about nine tenths appear once; the ten largest clones hold roughly 6.3%. Study observations and caveats: Donors were mostly white British, more females; clonal diversity possibly underestimated. An increase in Spike-specific TCR breadth and depth was observed after two AZD1222 doses.

Source: peripheral blood, taken on day 0 of AZD1222 vaccination. The receptor's source is an adult in good health. V gene TRBV2 combines with J gene TRBJ2-7; D not resolved. The CDR3 region is CASSLNFYEQYF. The CDR3 region has the DNA TGTGCCAGCAGTTTGAACTTCTACGAGCAGTACTTC.